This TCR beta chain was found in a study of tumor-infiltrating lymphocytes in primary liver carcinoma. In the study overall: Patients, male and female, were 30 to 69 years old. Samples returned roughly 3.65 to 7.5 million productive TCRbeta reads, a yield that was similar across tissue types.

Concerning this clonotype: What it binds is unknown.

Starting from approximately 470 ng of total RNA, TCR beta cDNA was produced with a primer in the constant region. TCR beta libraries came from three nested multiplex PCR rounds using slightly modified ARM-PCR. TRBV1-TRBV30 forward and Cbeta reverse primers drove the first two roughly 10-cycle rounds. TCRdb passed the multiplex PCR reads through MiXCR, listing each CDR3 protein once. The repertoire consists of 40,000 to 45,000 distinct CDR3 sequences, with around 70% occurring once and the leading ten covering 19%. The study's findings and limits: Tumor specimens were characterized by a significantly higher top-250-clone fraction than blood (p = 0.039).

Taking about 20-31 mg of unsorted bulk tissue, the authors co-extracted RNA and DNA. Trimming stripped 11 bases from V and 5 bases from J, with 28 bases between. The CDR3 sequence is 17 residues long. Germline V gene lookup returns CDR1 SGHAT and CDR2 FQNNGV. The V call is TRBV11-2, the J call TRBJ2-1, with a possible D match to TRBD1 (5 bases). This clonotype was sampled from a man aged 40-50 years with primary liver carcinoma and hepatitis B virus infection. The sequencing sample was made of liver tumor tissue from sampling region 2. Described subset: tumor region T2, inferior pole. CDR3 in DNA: TGTGCCGACAGCTTAGATCTAAGGGCAGGATTTGACAATGAGCAGTTCTTC. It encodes CADSLDLRAGFDNEQFF.